The clone carrying this T cell receptor (beta chain) was counted between two and nine times. Its cognate antigen is unknown. The sample comes from a study of cytomegalovirus exposure and HLA in healthy donors. Study-wide context: Of several hundred genotyped donors, more than 65% grouped in the Caucasian-associated ancestry cluster.

Trimming cost V 7 bases and J 7 bases; bases outside gene matches: 7. Per the germline V gene, CDR1 is MDHEN and CDR2 is SYDVKM. The CDR3 runs 14 residues. PCR employed 60 Vbeta and 13 Jbeta primers. Measured with immunoSEQ multiplex PCR; TCRdb has only the in-frame clones, and not every one. This table holds some 130,000 clones, around 70% found once. Findings and caveats of the study: More clonal expansion characterized HLA-associated TCR beta chains than equally common others in a later analysis.

The V call is TRBV28, the J call TRBJ1-4, with 9 bases identical to TRBD1. This TCR derives from a male donor in good health and CMV-seronegative. Sequencing was done on a sample of PBMCs. The CDR3 loop is CASNLQGAGEKLFF. In DNA form, the CDR3 reads TGTGCCAGCAACCTACAGGGGGCGGGTGAAAAACTGTTTTTT.